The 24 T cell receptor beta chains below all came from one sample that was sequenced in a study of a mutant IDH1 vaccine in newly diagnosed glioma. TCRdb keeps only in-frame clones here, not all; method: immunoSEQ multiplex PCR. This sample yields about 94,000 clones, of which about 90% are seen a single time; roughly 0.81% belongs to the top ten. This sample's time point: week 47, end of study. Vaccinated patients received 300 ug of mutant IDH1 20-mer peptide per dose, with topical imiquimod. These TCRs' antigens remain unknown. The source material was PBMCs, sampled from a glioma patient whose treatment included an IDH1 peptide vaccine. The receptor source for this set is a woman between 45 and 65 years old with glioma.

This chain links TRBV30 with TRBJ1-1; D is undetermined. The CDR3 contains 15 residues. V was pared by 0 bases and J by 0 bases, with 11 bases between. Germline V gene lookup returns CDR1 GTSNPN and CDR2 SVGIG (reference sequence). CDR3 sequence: CAWSVQYSLNTEAFF. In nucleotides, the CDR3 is TGTGCCTGGAGTGTACAATACAGTTTGAACACTGAAGCTTTCTTT.

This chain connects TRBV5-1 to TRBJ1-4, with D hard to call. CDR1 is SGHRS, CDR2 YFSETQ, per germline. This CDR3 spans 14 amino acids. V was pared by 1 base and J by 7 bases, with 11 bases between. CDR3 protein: CASSLRSQGEKLFF. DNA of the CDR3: TGCGCCAGCAGCTTGAGGAGTCAAGGTGAAAAACTGTTTTTT. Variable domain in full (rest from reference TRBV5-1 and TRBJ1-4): KAGVTQTPRYLIKTRGQQVTLSCSPISGHRSVSWYQQTPGQGLQFLFEYFSETQRNKGNFPGRFSGRQFSNSRSEMNVSTLELGDSALYLCASSLRSQGEKLFFGSGTQLSVL.

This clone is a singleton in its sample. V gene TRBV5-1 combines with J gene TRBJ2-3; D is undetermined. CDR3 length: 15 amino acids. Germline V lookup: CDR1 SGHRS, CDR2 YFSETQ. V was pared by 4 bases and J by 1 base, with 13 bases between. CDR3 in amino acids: CASSPVGWGTDTQYF. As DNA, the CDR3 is TGCGCCAGCAGCCCGGTGGGCTGGGGCACAGATACGCAGTATTTT.

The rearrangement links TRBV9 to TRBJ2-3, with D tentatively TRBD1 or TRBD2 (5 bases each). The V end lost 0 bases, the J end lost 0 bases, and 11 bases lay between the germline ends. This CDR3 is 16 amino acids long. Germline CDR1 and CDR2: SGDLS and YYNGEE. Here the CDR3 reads CASSVGDGGSTDTQYF. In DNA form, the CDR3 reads TGTGCCAGCAGCGTAGGGGACGGCGGGAGCACAGATACGCAGTATTTT.

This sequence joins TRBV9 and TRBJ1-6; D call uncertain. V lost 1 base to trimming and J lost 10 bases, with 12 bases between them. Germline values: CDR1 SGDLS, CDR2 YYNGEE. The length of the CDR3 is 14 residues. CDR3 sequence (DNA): TGTGCCAGCAGCGTACAGGACGAGGGCTCACCCCTCCACTTT. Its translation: CASSVQDEGSPLHF.

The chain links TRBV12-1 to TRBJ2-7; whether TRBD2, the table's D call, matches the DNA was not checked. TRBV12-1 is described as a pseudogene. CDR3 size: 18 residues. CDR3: CASSPPGTSGRTNYEQYF. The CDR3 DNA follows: TGTGCCAGCAGCCCTCCCGGGACTAGCGGGAGGACCAACTACGAGCAGTACTTC.

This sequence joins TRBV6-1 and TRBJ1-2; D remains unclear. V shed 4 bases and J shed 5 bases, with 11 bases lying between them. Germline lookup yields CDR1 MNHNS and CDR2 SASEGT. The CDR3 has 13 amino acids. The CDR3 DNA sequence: TGTGCCAGCAGTGGGGGAGATTGGTATGGCTACACCTTC. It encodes CASSGGDWYGYTF.

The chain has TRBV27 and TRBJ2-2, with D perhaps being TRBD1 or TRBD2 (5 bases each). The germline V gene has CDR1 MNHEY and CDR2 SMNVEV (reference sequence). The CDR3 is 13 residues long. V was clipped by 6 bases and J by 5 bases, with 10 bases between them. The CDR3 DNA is TGTGCCAGCAGCCACGAGGGGACCGGGGAGCTGTTTTTT. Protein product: CASSHEGTGELFF.

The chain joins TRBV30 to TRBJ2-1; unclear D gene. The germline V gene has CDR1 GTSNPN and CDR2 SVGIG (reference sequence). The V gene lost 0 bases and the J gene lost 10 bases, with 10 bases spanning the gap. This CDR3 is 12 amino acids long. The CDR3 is CAWSVSRFEQFF. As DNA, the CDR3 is TGTGCCTGGAGTGTATCCCGGTTCGAGCAGTTCTTC.

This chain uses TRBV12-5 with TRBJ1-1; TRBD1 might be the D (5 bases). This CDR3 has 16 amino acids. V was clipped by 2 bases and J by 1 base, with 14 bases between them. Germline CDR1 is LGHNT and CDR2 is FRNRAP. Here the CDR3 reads CASGLPPGTANTEAFF. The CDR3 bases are TGTGCTAGTGGTTTGCCCCCCGGGACCGCGAACACTGAAGCTTTCTTT.

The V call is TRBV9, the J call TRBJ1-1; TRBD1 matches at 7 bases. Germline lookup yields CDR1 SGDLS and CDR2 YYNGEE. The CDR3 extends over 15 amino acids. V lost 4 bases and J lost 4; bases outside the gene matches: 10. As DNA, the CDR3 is TGTGCCAGCAGCCCCTTTGACAGGGCTCTCACTGAAGCTTTCTTT. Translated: CASSPFDRALTEAFF.

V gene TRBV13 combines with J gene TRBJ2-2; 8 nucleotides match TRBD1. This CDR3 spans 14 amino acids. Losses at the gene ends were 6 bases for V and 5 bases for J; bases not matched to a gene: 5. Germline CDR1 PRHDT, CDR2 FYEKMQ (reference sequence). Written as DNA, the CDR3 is TGTGCCAGCAGGGACAGGGAAGGAACCGGGGAGCTGTTTTTT. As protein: CASRDREGTGELFF.

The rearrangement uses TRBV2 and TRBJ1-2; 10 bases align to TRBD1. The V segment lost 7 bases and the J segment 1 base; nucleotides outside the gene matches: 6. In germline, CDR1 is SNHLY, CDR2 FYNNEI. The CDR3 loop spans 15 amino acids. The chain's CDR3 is CASKTGQGDNYGYTF. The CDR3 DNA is TGTGCCAGCAAGACCGGACAGGGGGATAACTATGGCTACACCTTC.

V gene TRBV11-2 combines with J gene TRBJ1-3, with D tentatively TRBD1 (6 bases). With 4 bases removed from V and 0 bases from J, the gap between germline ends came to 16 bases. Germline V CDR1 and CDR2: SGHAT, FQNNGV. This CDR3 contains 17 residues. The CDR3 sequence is CASSSSGTYYSGNTIYF. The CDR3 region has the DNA TGTGCCAGCAGCTCGTCCGGGACATACTACTCTGGAAACACCATATATTTT.

The CDR3 DNA sequence: TGTGCCAGCAGTTACGACAGTAATAATGAAAAACTGTTTTTT. Encoded protein: CASSYDSNNEKLFF. The genes are TRBV6-6 and TRBJ1-4, with D possibly matching TRBD1 (5 bases). Germline V gene data show CDR1 as MNHNY and CDR2 as SVGAGI (reference sequence). There are 14 residues in the CDR3. The ends were cut back, 2 bases at V and 4 bases at J, with 8 bases in the middle.

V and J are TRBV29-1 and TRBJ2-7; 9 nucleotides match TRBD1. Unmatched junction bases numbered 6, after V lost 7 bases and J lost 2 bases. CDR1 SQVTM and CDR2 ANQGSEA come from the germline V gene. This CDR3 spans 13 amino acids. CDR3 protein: CSAFGQGTYEQYF. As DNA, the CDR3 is TGCAGCGCCTTCGGACAGGGGACCTACGAGCAGTACTTC.

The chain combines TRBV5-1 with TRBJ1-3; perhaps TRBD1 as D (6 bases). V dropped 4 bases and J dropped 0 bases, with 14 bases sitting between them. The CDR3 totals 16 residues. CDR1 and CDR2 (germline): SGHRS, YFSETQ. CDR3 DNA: TGCGCCAGCAGCCCGACAGGTTTTAGCTCTGGAAACACCATATATTTT. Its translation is CASSPTGFSSGNTIYF.

CDR3 in amino acids: CASRSGVGYTF. CDR3 nucleotides: TGTGCCAGCAGATCAGGGGTTGGCTACACCTTC. V gene TRBV5-5 combines with J gene TRBJ1-2; the D gene is possibly TRBD1 (6 bases). Germline CDR1 SGHKS, CDR2 YYEKEE (reference sequence). The CDR3 has 11 residues. V was clipped by 5 bases and J by 7 bases, with 9 bases between them.

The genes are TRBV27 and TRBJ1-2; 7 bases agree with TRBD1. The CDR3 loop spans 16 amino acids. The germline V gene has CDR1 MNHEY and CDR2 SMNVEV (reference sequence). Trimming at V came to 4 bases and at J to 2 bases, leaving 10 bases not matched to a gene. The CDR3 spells CASSSPQGGLNYGYTF. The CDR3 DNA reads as TGTGCCAGCAGTTCGCCTCAAGGGGGCCTCAACTATGGCTACACCTTC.

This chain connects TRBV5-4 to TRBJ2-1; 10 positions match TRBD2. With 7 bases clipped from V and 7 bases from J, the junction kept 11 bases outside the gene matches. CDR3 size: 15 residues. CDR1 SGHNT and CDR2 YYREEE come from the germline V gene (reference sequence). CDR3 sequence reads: CASATSSGSSNEQFF. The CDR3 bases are TGTGCCAGCGCCACCTCTAGCGGGAGTTCGAATGAGCAGTTCTTC. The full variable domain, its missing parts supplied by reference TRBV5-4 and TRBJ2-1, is ETGVTQSPTHLIKTRGQQVTLRCSSQSGHNTVSWYQQALGQGPQFIFQYYREEENGRGNFPPRFSGLQFPNYSSELNVNALELDDSALYLCASATSSGSSNEQFFGPGTRLTVL.

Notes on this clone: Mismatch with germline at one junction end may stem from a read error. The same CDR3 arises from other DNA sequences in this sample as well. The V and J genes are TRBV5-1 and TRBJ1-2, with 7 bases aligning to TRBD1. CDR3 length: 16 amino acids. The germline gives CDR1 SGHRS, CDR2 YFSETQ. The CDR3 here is CASSSSGTENRYGYTF. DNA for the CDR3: TGTGCCAGCAGCTCTTCCGGGACAGAGAATCGGTATGGCTACACCTTC.

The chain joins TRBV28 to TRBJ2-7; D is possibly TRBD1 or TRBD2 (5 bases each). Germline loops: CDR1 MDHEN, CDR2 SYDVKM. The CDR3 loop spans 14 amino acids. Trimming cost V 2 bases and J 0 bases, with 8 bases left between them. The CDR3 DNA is TGTGCCAGCAGTTTACGAGGGACCTCCTACGAGCAGTACTTC. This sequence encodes CASSLRGTSYEQYF.

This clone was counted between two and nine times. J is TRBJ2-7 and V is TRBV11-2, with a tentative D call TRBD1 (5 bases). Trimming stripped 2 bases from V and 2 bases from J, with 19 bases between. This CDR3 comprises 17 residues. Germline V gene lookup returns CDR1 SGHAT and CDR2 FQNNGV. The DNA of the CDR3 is TGTGCCAGCAGCTTATCCACAGGAGTTGTAGAAGCCTACGAGCAGTACTTC. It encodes CASSLSTGVVEAYEQYF. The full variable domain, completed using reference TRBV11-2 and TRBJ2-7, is EAGVAQSPRYKIIEKRQSVAFWCNPISGHATLYWYQQILGQGPKLLIQFQNNGVVDDSQLPKDRFSAERLKGVDSTLKIQPAKLEDSAVYLCASSLSTGVVEAYEQYFGPGTRLTVT.

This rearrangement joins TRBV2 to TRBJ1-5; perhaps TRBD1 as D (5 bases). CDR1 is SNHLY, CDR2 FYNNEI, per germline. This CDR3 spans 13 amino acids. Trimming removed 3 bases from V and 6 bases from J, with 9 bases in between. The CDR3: CASSDKGRQPQHF. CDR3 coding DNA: TGTGCCAGCAGTGATAAGGGGCGTCAGCCCCAGCATTTT. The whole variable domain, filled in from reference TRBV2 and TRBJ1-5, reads EPEVTQTPSHQVTQMGQEVILRCVPISNHLYFYWYRQILGQKVEFLVSFYNNEISEKSEIFDDQFSVERPDGSNFTLKIRSTKLEDSAMYFCASSDKGRQPQHFGDGTRLSIL.